A selection of T cell receptor beta chains follows, all from one sample in a study of molecular identifiers for immune sequencing clone quantification. MiXCR, run by TCRdb on the PCR reads, gives a single entry per CDR3 protein. The table lists 460,000 or so distinct CDR3 sequences, 20% to 25% of them singletons. The specimen was naive CD8+ T cells from blood, with Jurkat cell RNA spiked in. These receptors were collected from a human donor in good health. Some libraries in this study had Jurkat cell RNA spiked in. Each CDR3 is given with its conserved first and last residue. The order of the fields is J gene, V gene, clone size, D gene, CDR3 DNA, CDR3 protein. The D gene is left open where the match is weak. Clone sizes are given selectively: once, few, many, or a class where the clone is expanded.

j_gene: TRBJ1-5
v_gene: TRBV28
abundance: many
d_gene: -
CDR3nt: TGTGCCAGCAGTTTTTACGGCAATCAGCCCCAGCATTTT
CDR3aa: CASSFYGNQPQHF

j_gene: TRBJ2-1
v_gene: TRBV7-9
abundance: -
d_gene: TRBD2
CDR3nt: TGTGCCAGCAGCTTAGCTCTAGCGGAGAACGATGAGCAGTTCTTC
CDR3aa: CASSLALAENDEQFF

j_gene: TRBJ2-7
v_gene: TRBV19
abundance: few
d_gene: TRBD1
CDR3nt: TGTGCCAGTAGTTTCTCCGGGACAGGAGCCTACGAGCAGTACTTC
CDR3aa: CASSFSGTGAYEQYF

j_gene: TRBJ1-5
v_gene: TRBV6-5
abundance: -
d_gene: -
CDR3nt: TGTGTCAGCAGTTACTCCTCTAGCAATCAGCCCCAGCATTTT
CDR3aa: CVSSYSSSNQPQHF

j_gene: TRBJ2-1
v_gene: TRBV24-1
abundance: many
d_gene: -
CDR3nt: TGTGCCACCTCAGGGGTTCCCAATGAGCAGTTCTTC
CDR3aa: CATSGVPNEQFF

j_gene: TRBJ2-7
v_gene: TRBV6-5
abundance: -
d_gene: -
CDR3nt: TGTGCCAGCAGTTACTCGAACTTCGGGGGCCGGGAGCAGTACTTC
CDR3aa: CASSYSNFGGREQYF

j_gene: TRBJ1-1
v_gene: TRBV20-1
abundance: -
d_gene: -
CDR3nt: TGCAGTGCTTGGGGACCGGGGACGTCTGAAGCTTTCTTT
CDR3aa: CSAWGPGTSEAFF

j_gene: TRBJ2-5
v_gene: TRBV4-1
abundance: -
d_gene: TRBD2
CDR3nt: TGCGCCAGCAGCCAGGCCACTAGCGGGGGGCACCAAGAGACCCAGTACTTC
CDR3aa: CASSQATSGGHQETQYF

j_gene: TRBJ1-6
v_gene: TRBV4-3
abundance: many
d_gene: -
CDR3nt: TGCGCCAGCAGCCAATTCCTTGATTCACCCCTCCACTTT
CDR3aa: CASSQFLDSPLHF

j_gene: TRBJ2-3
v_gene: TRBV24-1
abundance: -
d_gene: TRBD2
CDR3nt: TGTGCCACCAGTGATTTCGTGCTAGCGGGAGTGGCGGGCACAGATACGCAGTATTTT
CDR3aa: CATSDFVLAGVAGTDTQYF

j_gene: TRBJ2-1
v_gene: TRBV7-9
abundance: -
d_gene: -
CDR3nt: TGTGCCAGCAGCTTCGAAAGGCCAGGGGAACAGTTCTTC
CDR3aa: CASSFERPGEQFF

j_gene: TRBJ1-1
v_gene: TRBV2
abundance: many
d_gene: -
CDR3nt: TGTGCCAGCAGTGAGGGGCATCTGAACACTGAAGCTTTCTTT
CDR3aa: CASSEGHLNTEAFF

j_gene: TRBJ1-1
v_gene: TRBV4-3
abundance: -
d_gene: -
CDR3nt: TGCGCCAGCAGCCCGGGGAGACACTCGAACACTGAAGCTTTCTTT
CDR3aa: CASSPGRHSNTEAFF

j_gene: TRBJ2-1
v_gene: TRBV7-9
abundance: -
d_gene: TRBD2
CDR3nt: TGTGCCAGCAGCTTAGTTCAAGCGGGAGGGTTAAATGAGCAGTTCTTC
CDR3aa: CASSLVQAGGLNEQFF

j_gene: TRBJ1-5
v_gene: TRBV19
abundance: -
d_gene: -
CDR3nt: TGTGCCAGTAGCGTTGGGGGAACTCAGCCCCAGCATTTT
CDR3aa: CASSVGGTQPQHF

j_gene: TRBJ2-7
v_gene: TRBV19
abundance: many
d_gene: TRBD1
CDR3nt: TGTGCCAGTAGCACTCCGAGGGACAGGGGAGTCCACGAGCAGTACTTC
CDR3aa: CASSTPRDRGVHEQYF

j_gene: TRBJ2-6
v_gene: TRBV27
abundance: many
d_gene: -
CDR3nt: TGTGCCAGCAGTTTATCCGGGACAGGGGCCAACGTCCTGACTTTC
CDR3aa: CASSLSGTGANVLTF

j_gene: TRBJ1-1
v_gene: TRBV29-1
abundance: many
d_gene: -
CDR3nt: TGCAGCGTCCACCTAAACACTGAAGCTTTCTTT
CDR3aa: CSVHLNTEAFF

j_gene: TRBJ2-3
v_gene: TRBV28
abundance: many
d_gene: TRBD2
CDR3nt: TGTGCCAGCAGTCCCGGACTAGTTGCAGATACGCAGTATTTT
CDR3aa: CASSPGLVADTQYF

j_gene: TRBJ2-5
v_gene: TRBV12-3/TRBV12-4
abundance: many
d_gene: -
CDR3nt: TGTGCCAGCCAAGTGGGGCCCGAAGAGACCCAGTACTTC
CDR3aa: CASQVGPEETQYF

j_gene: TRBJ1-1
v_gene: TRBV2
abundance: many
d_gene: TRBD1
CDR3nt: TGTGCCAGCAGTGACCGGGACAGTGAAGCTTTCTTT
CDR3aa: CASSDRDSEAFF

j_gene: TRBJ2-2
v_gene: TRBV28
abundance: few
d_gene: TRBD2
CDR3nt: TGTGCCAGCAGTTTGGTCGGGGGAGGGCGGACCGGGGAGCTGTTTTTT
CDR3aa: CASSLVGGGRTGELFF

j_gene: TRBJ2-5
v_gene: TRBV10-2
abundance: many
d_gene: -
CDR3nt: TGCGCCAGCAGTGCGGGAAAAGAGACCCAGTACTTC
CDR3aa: CASSAGKETQYF

j_gene: TRBJ2-4
v_gene: TRBV27
abundance: -
d_gene: TRBD2
CDR3nt: TGTGCCAGCAGTCTGAGACTAGCGGGAGGGGGTACCAAAAACATTCAGTACTTC
CDR3aa: CASSLRLAGGGTKNIQYF

j_gene: TRBJ2-7
v_gene: TRBV7-9
abundance: many
d_gene: -
CDR3nt: TGTGCCAGCAGCCCCGTGTACGAGCAGTACTTC
CDR3aa: CASSPVYEQYF

j_gene: TRBJ2-3
v_gene: TRBV7-9
abundance: many
d_gene: -
CDR3nt: TGTGCCAGCAGCCCCCAAACCCGTGATACGCAGTATTTT
CDR3aa: CASSPQTRDTQYF

j_gene: TRBJ2-7
v_gene: TRBV7-9
abundance: many
d_gene: -
CDR3nt: TGTGCCAGCAGCAAAGGCAGCGGCGAGCAGTACTTC
CDR3aa: CASSKGSGEQYF

j_gene: TRBJ2-1
v_gene: TRBV5-4
abundance: few
d_gene: -
CDR3nt: TGTGCCAGCAGCTGGGGAACTGGGTTAGATGAGCAGTTCTTC
CDR3aa: CASSWGTGLDEQFF